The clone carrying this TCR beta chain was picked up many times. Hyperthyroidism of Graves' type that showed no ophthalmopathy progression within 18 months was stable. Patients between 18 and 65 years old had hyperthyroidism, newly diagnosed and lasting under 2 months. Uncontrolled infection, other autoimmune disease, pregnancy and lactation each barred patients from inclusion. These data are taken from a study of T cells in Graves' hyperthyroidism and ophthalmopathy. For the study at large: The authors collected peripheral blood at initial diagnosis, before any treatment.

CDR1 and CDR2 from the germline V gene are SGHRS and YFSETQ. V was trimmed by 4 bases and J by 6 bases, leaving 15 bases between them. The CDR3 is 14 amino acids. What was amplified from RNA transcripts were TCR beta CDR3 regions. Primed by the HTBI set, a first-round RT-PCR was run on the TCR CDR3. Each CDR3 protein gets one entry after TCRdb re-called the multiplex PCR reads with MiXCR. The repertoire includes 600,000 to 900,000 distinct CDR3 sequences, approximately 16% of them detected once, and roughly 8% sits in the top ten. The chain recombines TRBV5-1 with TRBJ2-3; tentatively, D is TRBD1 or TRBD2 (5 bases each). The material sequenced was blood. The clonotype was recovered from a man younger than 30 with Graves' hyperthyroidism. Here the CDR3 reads CASSEGPPEDTQYF. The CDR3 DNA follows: TGCGCCAGCAGCGAGGGGCCTCCAGAGGATACGCAGTATTTT.